These 32 T cell receptor beta chains share one sample of origin, sequenced in a study of T cell responses to AZD1222 COVID-19 vaccine. Clones were read by immunoSEQ multiplex PCR, and TCRdb kept only the in-frame ones, dropping some. Of about 140,000 clones listed, 88% are singletons. The sequences come from peripheral blood, collected 28 days after the second AZD1222 dose. Source of these receptors: an adult who received the AZD1222 COVID-19 vaccine.

The chain is built from TRBV7-2 and TRBJ1-5, with a possible D match to TRBD1 (6 bases). CDR1 is SGHTA, CDR2 FQGNSA, per germline. Trimming took off 0 bases at V and 6 bases at J, with 12 bases between the two ends. CDR3 length: 15 residues. The CDR3 coding sequence is TGTGCCAGCAGCTTAGCGGGCAGGGGAGGTCAGCCCCAGCATTTT. Translated: CASSLAGRGGQPQHF.

This clone was seen repeatedly, ten times or more. The V and J genes are TRBV15 and TRBJ1-4; D perhaps matches TRBD1 (6 bases). The V gene's germline CDR1 is LNHNV and CDR2 YYDKDF (reference sequence). The V end was cut by 10 bases, the J end by 8 bases, with 17 bases between. The CDR3 has 13 residues. The CDR3 spells CAISEGQKEKLFF. Here the CDR3 DNA reads TGTGCCATCTCGGAAGGACAGAAGGAAAAACTGTTTTTT.

The CDR3 here is CASSIDQAGGQFF. CDR3 nucleotides: TGTGCCAGTAGTATAGATCAAGCGGGAGGGCAGTTCTTC. This chain connects TRBV19 to TRBJ2-1; TRBD2 matches 9 bases. Per the germline V gene, CDR1 is LNHDA and CDR2 is SQIVND (reference sequence). This CDR3 is 13 amino acids long. V lost 0 bases and J lost 12; bases outside the gene matches: 3.

Of note for this clone: In the same sample, other DNA sequences code for this CDR3. The chain combines TRBV18 with TRBJ1-5; TRBD1 agrees at 9 bases. The CDR3 consists of 15 residues. CDR1 and CDR2 from the germline V gene are KGHSH and LQKENI. V was clipped by 3 bases and J by 4 bases; unmatched bases: 4. CDR3 amino acids: CASSPDRGGNQPQHF. The CDR3 coding sequence is TGTGCCAGCTCACCGGACAGGGGAGGGAATCAGCCCCAGCATTTT.

This clone has only one observation. V and J are TRBV18 and TRBJ1-6; unclear D gene. V shed 6 bases and J shed 9 bases, with 21 bases lying between them. The CDR3 has 16 amino acids. The germline V gene encodes CDR1 KGHSH and CDR2 LQKENI. The CDR3 sequence: CASSPSEGSRSSPLHF. CDR3 DNA: TGTGCCAGCTCTCCCTCGGAGGGAAGTAGGAGTTCACCCCTCCACTTT.

This chain joins TRBV28 and TRBJ1-5; D not resolved. Per germline, CDR1 MDHEN and CDR2 SYDVKM. V lost 3 bases and J 0 bases, leaving 12 bases between the germline ends. The CDR3 covers 16 residues. The CDR3 bases are TGTGCCAGCAGTTTGGGAGGGAAGTATAGCAATCAGCCCCAGCATTTT. This gives the protein CASSLGGKYSNQPQHF.

The chain recombines TRBV7-9 with TRBJ1-1, with D perhaps matching TRBD1 (5 bases). The germline CDR1 and CDR2 sequences are SEHNR and FQNEAQ (reference sequence). The CDR3 totals 14 residues. V was cut by 0 bases and J by 4 bases, with 9 bases left in between. This CDR3 reads CASSLAIGGTEAFF. Written as DNA, the CDR3 is TGTGCCAGCAGCTTAGCTATCGGGGGCACTGAAGCTTTCTTT.

The chain's CDR3 is CASSPGTGHGNTIYF. CDR3 DNA: TGTGCCAGTAGTCCCGGGACAGGGCACGGAAACACCATATATTTT. The rearrangement joins TRBV19 to TRBJ1-3; TRBD1 agrees at 9 bases. J was trimmed by 4 bases and V by 5 bases; bases with no gene match: 6. CDR3 length: 15 residues. Germline V CDR1 and CDR2: LNHDA, SQIVND (reference sequence).

The V gene is TRBV6-4, the J gene TRBJ2-5; D is unresolved. The CDR3 runs 13 residues. The germline V and J ends were trimmed by 5 bases and 6 bases, with 13 bases remaining between them. Germline lookup yields CDR1 MRHNA and CDR2 SNTAGT. The CDR3 loop is CASSQESRQTQYF. In DNA form, the CDR3 reads TGTGCCAGCAGTCAAGAGAGCCGCCAGACCCAGTACTTC.

In DNA, the CDR3 is TGTGCCACTTCGAGACAGGCAAACTATGGCTACACCTTC. This codes for CATSRQANYGYTF. The V and J genes are TRBV19 and TRBJ1-2; D might be TRBD1 (6 bases). The CDR3 is 13 amino acids. The V gene's germline CDR1 is LNHDA and CDR2 SQIVND (reference sequence). V was trimmed by 10 bases and J by 2 bases, leaving 14 bases between them.

The rearrangement links TRBV27 to TRBJ2-5; D may correspond to TRBD1 or TRBD2 (5 bases each). The germline gives CDR1 MNHEY, CDR2 SMNVEV (reference sequence). CDR3 length: 12 residues. V lost 5 bases, J lost 5 bases, and 9 bases lay in between. The CDR3 loop is CASSRGGETQYF. Written as DNA, the CDR3 is TGTGCCAGCAGTCGGGGCGGGGAGACCCAGTACTTC.

CDR3 coding DNA: TGTGCCAGCAGCGCCAGATGGAACACTGAAGCTTTCTTT. Translating gives CASSARWNTEAFF. The chain joins TRBV11-3 to TRBJ1-1; D remains ambiguous. Germline loops: CDR1 SGHNT, CDR2 YENEEA. V was cut by 5 bases and J by 1 base, with 8 bases left in between. The CDR3 spans 13 residues.

This chain joins TRBV7-2 and TRBJ2-7; unclear D gene. The CDR3 consists of 14 residues. CDR1 is SGHTA, CDR2 FQGNSA, per germline. V gave up 3 bases and J gave up 2 bases, with 11 bases separating them. CDR3 protein: CASSFTLEAYEQYF. For the CDR3, the DNA is TGTGCCAGCAGCTTCACTTTAGAAGCCTACGAGCAGTACTTC.

CDR3 nucleotides: TGTGCCAGCAGCCAAGACGTGGAGGGGATGGCAGCTTTCTTT. Its translation: CASSQDVEGMAAFF. The V gene is TRBV3-1 (or the pseudogene TRBV3-2), the J gene TRBJ1-1; tentatively, D is TRBD1 (5 bases). This CDR3 region has 14 residues. With 0 bases removed from V and 10 bases from J, the gap between germline ends came to 15 bases. Germline V CDR1 and CDR2: LGHDT, YNNKEL (reference sequence).

The V gene is TRBV5-4, the J gene TRBJ2-7, with D perhaps TRBD1 (6 bases). V was pared by 2 bases and J by 7 bases, with 16 bases between. The germline V gene has CDR1 SGHNT and CDR2 YYREEE (reference sequence). This CDR3 comprises 14 residues. The CDR3 nucleotides read TGTGCCAGCAGCTTACCGAACAGGGTCCGGGAGCAGTACTTC. Its protein product is CASSLPNRVREQYF.

The genes are TRBV4-1 and TRBJ1-4; D gene unclear. V was shortened by 2 bases and J by 7 bases, with 17 bases between the two germline ends. The V gene's germline CDR1 is MGHRA and CDR2 YSYEKL. The CDR3 is 16 amino acids. The CDR3 DNA is TGCGCCAGCAGCCAACGCGACGGCGCCTTTGGTGAAAAACTGTTTTTT. Encoded protein: CASSQRDGAFGEKLFF.

The J gene is TRBJ1-6, the V gene TRBV4-1, with a weak D call TRBD1 (6 bases). The CDR3 has 16 residues. V was shortened by 5 bases and J by 11 bases, with 22 bases between the two germline ends. Germline-derived CDR1 and CDR2 are MGHRA and YSYEKL. In DNA form, the CDR3 reads TGCGCCAGCAGCTCGATTAACAGGGAACAAAGGCCACCCCTCCACTTT. Translation: CASSSINREQRPPLHF.

The chain employs TRBV12-3 or TRBV12-4 and TRBJ2-7; 7 bases are a match to TRBD2. CDR3 length: 13 residues. V lost 5 bases, J lost 9 bases, and 10 bases stayed unmatched. The CDR3 is CASSRGDSTRQYF. Here the CDR3 DNA reads TGTGCCAGCAGTCGGGGGGACTCAACCCGGCAGTACTTC.

This chain links TRBV10-2 with TRBJ2-1, with D unresolved. The V gene's germline CDR1 is WSHSY and CDR2 SAAADI. V lost 9 bases and J lost 9, with 15 bases in between. The CDR3 length is 12 residues. The DNA of the CDR3 is TGCGCCAGTACCTCCTTTTTGGGTGAGCAGTTCTTC. Encoded protein: CASTSFLGEQFF.

Note on this clone: The sample has other DNA sequences that encode this CDR3 too. V gene TRBV5-1 combines with J gene TRBJ2-3, with D hard to call. Germline lookup yields CDR1 SGHRS and CDR2 YFSETQ. V gave up 2 bases and J gave up 0 bases, with 1 base separating them. The CDR3 extends over 12 amino acids. In nucleotides, the CDR3 is TGCGCCAGCAGCTTTAGCACAGATACGCAGTATTTT. Protein: CASSFSTDTQYF. The full variable domain, its missing parts supplied by reference TRBV5-1 and TRBJ2-3, is KAGVTQTPRYLIKTRGQQVTLSCSPISGHRSVSWYQQTPGQGLQFLFEYFSETQRNKGNFPGRFSGRQFSNSRSEMNVSTLELGDSALYLCASSFSTDTQYFGPGTRLTVL.

The gene calls are TRBV7-2 and TRBJ2-3; D call uncertain. This CDR3 contains 19 residues. The V end lost 2 bases, the J end lost 1 base, and 22 bases lay between the germline ends. The germline CDR1 and CDR2 sequences are SGHTA and FQGNSA. This chain's CDR3 is CASSLPPRPPGYRTDTQYF. The CDR3 DNA follows: TGTGCCAGCAGCTTACCCCCACGCCCTCCCGGATACCGCACAGATACGCAGTATTTT.

This chain links TRBV19 with TRBJ2-1, with unresolved D. The germline V gene has CDR1 LNHDA and CDR2 SQIVND (reference sequence). This CDR3 comprises 16 residues. Trimming took off 5 bases at V and 5 bases at J, with 19 bases between the two ends. The CDR3: CASSALTTPHHNEQFF. The CDR3 DNA reads as TGTGCCAGTAGTGCCCTGACCACCCCCCACCACAATGAGCAGTTCTTC.

The chain joins TRBV7-3 to TRBJ1-2; D is undetermined. The CDR3 totals 13 residues. The germline V gene has CDR1 SGHTA and CDR2 FQGTGA. V lost 5 bases, J lost 1 base, and 8 bases lay in between. CDR3 in amino acids: CASSLGRNYGYTF. The CDR3 bases are TGTGCCAGCAGCCTCGGCCGTAACTATGGCTACACCTTC.

This clone occurred once. At one end the junction does not follow the germline gene, possibly because of a read error. The chain couples TRBV7-3 to TRBJ2-1; D not certain. Germline V gene lookup returns CDR1 SGHTA and CDR2 FQGTGA. The length of the CDR3 is 15 residues. The CDR3 sequence: CASGFGRSSYNEQFF. The CDR3, as DNA: TGTGCCAGCGGCTTCGGACGTAGCTCCTACAATGAGCAGTTCTTC.

The chain recombines TRBV6-2 or TRBV6-3 with TRBJ1-1; D may be TRBD1 (6 bases). Trimming took off 6 bases at V and 5 bases at J, with 10 bases between the two ends. Germline CDR1 MNHEY, CDR2 SVGEGT. The CDR3 extends over 12 amino acids. This chain's CDR3 is CASSKGGTEAFF. CDR3 nucleotide sequence: TGTGCCAGCAGCAAGGGGGGAACTGAAGCTTTCTTT.

This sequence joins TRBV30 and TRBJ1-6, with no clear D. The CDR3 covers 12 residues. CDR1 and CDR2 from the germline V gene are GTSNPN and SVGIG (reference sequence). V was clipped by 8 bases and J by 5 bases, with 10 bases between them. Written as DNA, the CDR3 is TGTGCCGGCGGAATCGATAATTCACCCCTCCACTTT. Translation: CAGGIDNSPLHF. Variable domain in full (rest from reference TRBV30 and TRBJ1-6): SQTIHQWPATLVQPVGSPLSLECTVEGTSNPNLYWYRQAAGRGLQLLFYSVGIGQISSEVPQNLSASRPQDRQFILSSKKLLLSDSGFYLCAGGIDNSPLHFGNGTRLTVT.

The chain employs TRBV27 and TRBJ1-4, with TRBD1 identical over 7 bases. Germline V CDR1 and CDR2: MNHEY, SMNVEV (reference sequence). The CDR3 length is 15 residues. J was trimmed by 5 bases and V by 2 bases; bases with no gene match: 5. For the CDR3, the DNA is TGTGCCAGCAGTTTAGTAGGACAGGTCAATGAAAAACTGTTTTTT. Protein sequence: CASSLVGQVNEKLFF.

This chain connects TRBV7-8 to TRBJ1-1, with D hard to call. CDR1 and CDR2 (germline): SGHVS, FQNEAQ. The CDR3 has 14 residues. V was pared by 2 bases and J by 2 bases, with 9 bases between. The CDR3 protein is CASSLHPSNTEAFF. The CDR3 DNA reads TGTGCCAGCAGCTTACATCCGAGCAACACTGAAGCTTTCTTT.

This clone appeared a few times. CDR3 DNA: TGTGCCAGCTCACCACTCCGGGGGGGCGCCCGGGAAAAACTGTTTTTT. Its protein is CASSPLRGGAREKLFF. The V call is TRBV18, the J call TRBJ1-4; tentative D call: TRBD1 (6 bases). This CDR3 has 16 residues. Between the trimmed V and J ends, which lost 1 base and 8 bases, there was a span of 17 bases. Germline CDR1 reads KGHSH; CDR2 reads LQKENI. Full variable domain (outside the CDR3, taken from reference TRBV18 and TRBJ1-4): NAGVMQNPRHLVRRRGQEARLRCSPMKGHSHVYWYRQLPEEGLKFMVYLQKENIIDESGMPKERFSAEFPKEGPSILRIQQVVRGDSAAYFCASSPLRGGAREKLFFGSGTQLSVL.

The V call is TRBV5-1, the J call TRBJ2-5, with D hard to call. The CDR3 loop spans 11 amino acids. Per the germline V gene, CDR1 is SGHRS and CDR2 is YFSETQ. V was shortened by 3 bases and J by 2 bases, with 2 bases between the two germline ends. Here the CDR3 DNA reads TGCGCCAGCAGCTCGCAAGAGACCCAGTACTTC. It translates to CASSSQETQYF.

This chain connects TRBV20-1 to TRBJ2-7; D is perhaps TRBD1 or TRBD2 (6 bases each). CDR1 and CDR2 from the germline V gene are DFQATT and SNEGSKA (reference sequence). CDR3 length equals 12 residues. V dropped 3 bases and J dropped 7 bases, with 13 bases sitting between them. CDR3: CSASWGAGEQYF. The CDR3 nucleotides read TGCAGTGCTAGTTGGGGGGCCGGGGAGCAGTACTTC.

This sequence joins TRBV14 and TRBJ2-7; TRBD2 matches at 11 bases. V dropped 1 base and J dropped 6; count of bases not matched to a gene: 5. The CDR3 consists of 15 residues. CDR1 SGHDN and CDR2 FVKESK come from the germline V gene. The CDR3 DNA reads TGTGCCAGCAGCCAAGTACTAGCGGGAGAGTTCGAGCAGTACTTC. This translates into CASSQVLAGEFEQYF. Using reference TRBV14 and TRBJ2-7 for the parts outside the CDR3, the full variable domain is EAGVTQFPSHSVIEKGQTVTLRCDPISGHDNLYWYRRVMGKEIKFLLHFVKESKQDESGMPNNRFLAERTGGTYSTLKVQPAELEDSGVYFCASSQVLAGEFEQYFGPGTRLTVT.